This T cell receptor beta chain came from a study of immune cell composition in non-small cell lung cancer. Study context: Tumours were mainly lung adenocarcinoma or squamous cell carcinoma.

The data were produced by immunoSEQ multiplex PCR, yet TCRdb's version contains in-frame clones alone and is incomplete. Of 5,100 or so clones detected, around nine tenths appear once; the ten largest clones hold 5.8%. Study-wide points: About 80% of squamous and around a third of adenocarcinoma cases had tumour-associated clones >0.5%. Dominant in vivo tumour-associated clones were not shown to share tumour-reactive sequences.

A word on this clone: Its antigen is unidentified.

CDR3 length equals 14 residues. The ends lost 6 bases at V and 6 bases at J; junction bases unmatched: 10. The germline gives CDR1 LNHDA, CDR2 SQIVND (reference sequence). The normal lung sample lay at least 3 cm, and maximally far, from the tumour. This chain uses TRBV19 with TRBJ2-5; 7 nucleotides align to TRBD1. The clonotype was recovered from a human donor with non-small cell lung cancer. Some clones in this sample may be carry-over from other donors' samples. Sample: non-adjacent lung tissue. CDR3 sequence: CASRADRASKTQYF. The DNA of the CDR3 is TGTGCCAGTAGAGCAGACAGGGCCTCTAAGACCCAGTACTTC.